This T cell receptor beta chain was documented in a study of graft-versus-host responses after intestinal transplantation (dated by TCRdb to about 2021). Regarding the complete study: The transplants that recipients received were multivisceral, liver-intestinal, or isolated intestinal. Every recipient was given anti-thymocyte globulin induction, then maintenance tacrolimus and steroids for two to three years. Graft-versus-host and host-versus-graft alloreactive T cell clones were tracked in the graft, circulation and bone marrow after intestinal transplantation using bulk TCR-beta CDR3 sequencing. To identify alloreactive clones, pre-transplant mixed lymphocyte reaction products were sequenced and then compared with unstimulated pre-transplant donor and recipient T cells. The cohort enrolled roughly 25 intestinal transplant recipients including one retransplant, and a few patients lacking pretransplant specimens were excluded. Donor T cell macrochimerism was defined as a peak of at least 4% donor T cells among recipient peripheral blood mononuclear cells. Samples from a few later patients were sequenced in-house on an Illumina MiSeq with MiXCR processing rather than by the commercial service.

The protocol used for the library was the immunoSEQ multiplex PCR assay. For most patients, genomic DNA was isolated with the Qiagen DNeasy Blood and Tissue Kit and shipped frozen to Adaptive Biotechnologies for TCR sequencing. High-throughput TCR-beta CDR3 sequencing of genomic DNA from most patients was performed by Adaptive Biotechnologies. Regarding the original processing steps: TCR sequencing data were retrieved from Adaptive's ImmunoSEQ software for some 19 patients, whereas a few other patients were processed with MiXCR and VDJtools. To correct CD4 versus CD8 sorting errors, any sequence found in both subsets at a frequency ratio below 5:1 was removed. Because the origin of CDR3 nucleotide sequences shared between donor and recipient could not be assigned, those sequences were removed. At least 2-fold expansion over unstimulated cells and a minimum CFSE-low frequency of 0.002% (template counts) or 0.001% (read counts) were required for clones to be classified as alloreactive. Mappable clones were those detected in sequenced pre-transplant spleen, lymph node, or MLR CFSE-low populations of the donor or recipient. The cumulative frequency of alloreactive clones was calculated as a percentage of all sequences, weighted by copy number. TCRdb obtained this table from immuneACCESS and retained in-frame rearrangements with V and J assigned. These tables miss some clones; where compared with another copy, unresolved V genes account for less than half of the shortfall, and the remainder is unexplained. The DNA gave D and trimming, while V, J and clone size come from that table. This sample has about 41,000 clones in its table, and 85% to 95% of those were observed once. The top ten constitute approximately 0.54% of the sample.

Comment on this clone: No cognate antigen has been identified for it. Within one base of it there is no much larger clone, and no base qualities were kept.

Counted from cysteine to phenylalanine, this CDR3 has 17 amino acids. The sequence is cut down to CDR3 DNA, 51 bases in frame from base 1. The germline V gene sets CDR1 to SGHAT and CDR2 to FQNNGV. The germline ends are 17 bases apart after V is trimmed by 1 base and J by 4 bases. Per the publication, the time point label means: cells obtained before transplantation from donor or recipient. CD3+CD4+ and CD3+CD8+ populations were FACS-sorted from unstimulated pre-transplant donor and recipient cells taken from spleen or lymph nodes. What the work shows at the level of the full study, not this receptor alone: In patients with donor T cell macrochimerism, the allografts had high GvH to HvG T cell clonal ratios. The relatively low number and heterogeneity of intestinal transplant patients limited the conclusions. GvH clones turned up in recipient bone marrow, with some appearing earlier in ileal mucosa or blood, a pattern consistent with an intestinal mucosal origin. Early after transplant, peak levels of circulating GvH clones were found to be associated with declines in HvG clones.

The receptor chain draws on TRBV11-2 and TRBJ2-1; matching of 5 bases hints at TRBD2 as the D gene. The source is a human donor who was the organ donor for an intestinal transplant. This sample comprised unstimulated CD8+ T cells sorted from spleen or lymph node cells, obtained before transplant. The CDR3 is CASSLGIGGPKYNEQFF. The bases are TGTGCCAGCAGCTTAGGAATCGGAGGACCCAAATACAATGAGCAGTTCTTC.